The subject of this entry is one TCR beta chain. Its antigen is not identified. The sample belongs to a study of cytotoxic CD8 clonotypes in ibrutinib-treated CLL. Study as a whole: After median around six years, about 14 stayed in remission, about 12 progressed; responses roughly 24 partial, 2 complete. Samples averaged approximately 250,000 productive templates and 94,082 productive rearrangements. Findings and limits, study-wide: Few clonotypes were public, and these shrank or held steady under treatment.

Libraries were prepared by immunoSEQ multiplex PCR; TCRdb keeps only in-frame clonotypes and omits some of them. This table has approximately 280,000 clones, approximately 76% appearing once. The length of the CDR3 is 16 residues. V was clipped by 4 bases and J by 1 base, with 15 bases between them. Per germline, CDR1 MNHEY and CDR2 SVGAGI. V gene TRBV6-5 combines with J gene TRBJ2-3; D not resolved. The receptor's source is a human donor with chronic lymphocytic leukemia. The sample in question was PBMCs, obtained at disease progression, from a patient treated with ibrutinib. CDR3 DNA: TGTGCCAGCAGTTCGGGCCCCCCAGTGGGCACAGATACGCAGTATTTT. This translates into CASSSGPPVGTDTQYF.